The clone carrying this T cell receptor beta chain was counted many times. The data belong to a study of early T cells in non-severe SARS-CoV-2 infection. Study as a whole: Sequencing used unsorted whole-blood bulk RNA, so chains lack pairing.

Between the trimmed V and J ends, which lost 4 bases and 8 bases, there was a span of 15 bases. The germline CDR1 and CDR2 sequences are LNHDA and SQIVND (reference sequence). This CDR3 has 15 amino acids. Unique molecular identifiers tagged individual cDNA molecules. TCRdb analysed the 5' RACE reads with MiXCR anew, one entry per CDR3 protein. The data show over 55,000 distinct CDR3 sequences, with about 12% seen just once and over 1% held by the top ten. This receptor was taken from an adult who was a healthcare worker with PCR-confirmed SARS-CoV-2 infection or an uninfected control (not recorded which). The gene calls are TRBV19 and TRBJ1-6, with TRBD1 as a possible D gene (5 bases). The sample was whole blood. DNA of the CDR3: TGTGCCAGTAGTAAAGTAAGGGAAGGGGATTCACCCCTCCACTTT. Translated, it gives CASSKVREGDSPLHF.